These 3 T cell receptor beta chains came from one sample sequenced in a study of shared clonotypes between healthy human individuals. TCRdb's copy holds only in-frame clones and misses some; the assay was immunoSEQ multiplex PCR. The profile shows around 580,000 clones, about 98% of them singletons. Naive CD8 populations comprised CD45RO-negative cells positively selected for CCR7, excluding terminally differentiated effector memory CD45RA+ cells. The sequencing input was naive CD8+ T cells sorted from blood. Receptors originate from a man aged 30 to 39 in good health.

This clone appeared once. The sample carries other DNA sequences with the same CDR3. The gene calls are TRBV9 and TRBJ2-7; TRBD2 matches 7 bases. Per the germline V gene, CDR1 is SGDLS and CDR2 is YYNGEE. J gave up 0 bases and V 2 bases, and 2 bases lay outside the gene matches. The CDR3 is 14 amino acids. This CDR3 reads CASSVASGSYEQYF. CDR3 in DNA: TGTGCCAGCAGCGTCGCTAGCGGCTCCTACGAGCAGTACTTC.

V is TRBV7-9 and J is TRBJ2-7; 13 bases fit TRBD2. Germline-derived CDR1 and CDR2 are SEHNR and FQNEAQ (reference sequence). CDR3 length: 17 amino acids. J lost 2 bases, V lost 5 bases, and 9 bases had no gene match. The CDR3 protein is CASSPRTSGRVAYEQYF. In DNA form, the CDR3 reads TGTGCCAGCAGCCCACGGACTAGCGGGAGAGTGGCCTACGAGCAGTACTTC.

V and J are TRBV15 and TRBJ2-4; D might be TRBD1 or TRBD2, each matching 5 bases. V was shortened by 9 bases and J by 9 bases, with 15 bases between the two germline ends. Germline assignment: CDR1 LNHNV and CDR2 YYDKDF (reference sequence). CDR3 length equals 12 residues. The CDR3 region is CATTGQGVIQYF. The CDR3 bases are TGTGCCACTACCGGCCAGGGAGTCATTCAGTACTTC.